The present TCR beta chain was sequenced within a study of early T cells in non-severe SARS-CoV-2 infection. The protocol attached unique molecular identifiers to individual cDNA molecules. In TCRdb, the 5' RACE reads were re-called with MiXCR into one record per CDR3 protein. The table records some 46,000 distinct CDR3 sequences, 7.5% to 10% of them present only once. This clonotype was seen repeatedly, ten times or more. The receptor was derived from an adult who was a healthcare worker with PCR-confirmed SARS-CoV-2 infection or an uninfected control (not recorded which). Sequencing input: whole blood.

The CDR3 region is CASSSPTDRATMNTEAFF. CDR3 DNA sequence: TGTGCCAGCAGTTCCCCTACCGACAGGGCCACTATGAACACTGAAGCTTTCTTT. This rearrangement joins TRBV12-3 or TRBV12-4 to TRBJ1-1, with TRBD1 matching over 7 bases. This CDR3 is 18 amino acids long. Trimming took 4 bases from V and 0 from J; bases not matched to a gene: 14.